This TCR beta chain was profiled in a study of a mutant IDH1 vaccine in newly diagnosed glioma. Study-level information: Beginning 4-6 weeks after radiotherapy alone, or with temozolomide cycles, vaccination took place. Radiotherapy, temozolomide, or both had been given previously, and both were given to most.

Here immunoSEQ multiplex PCR was the method, and the copy in TCRdb shows in-frame clones only, minus some. The sample comprises roughly 51,000 clones, around 80% of which are singletons, and about 3.3% rests with the top ten. V was cut by 5 bases and J by 8 bases, with 10 bases left in between. The CDR3 is 12 residues long. Germline CDR1 and CDR2: SEHNR and FQNEAQ (reference sequence). General study results and limits: Alterations occurring in top peripheral T cell clonotypes seemed unrelated to pseudoprogression. Vaccination elicited immune responses in around 93% of patients.

The time point is: week 5, during vaccination. Doses of 300 ug of mutant IDH1 20-mer peptide were given with topical imiquimod. Note on this clone: Its antigen is as yet unknown.

The TCR comes from a man aged 25 to 40 with glioma. The chain couples TRBV7-9 to TRBJ1-5; D remains unclear. The source material was PBMCs, sampled from a glioma patient whose treatment included an IDH1 peptide vaccine. The CDR3 DNA is TGTGCCAGCAGCCTGGGGATGGAGCCCCAGCATTTT. It is translated as CASSLGMEPQHF.